The 13 T cell receptor beta chains presented below share a single source sample, sequenced in a study of blood T cell repertoires in COVID-19. Generated by immunoSEQ multiplex PCR, the TCRdb table keeps only in-frame clones and is missing some. The sample records approximately 210,000 clones, under 90% being singletons. Source material: peripheral blood. The origin of the receptors is a man under 40 with active or convalescent COVID-19.

This chain connects TRBV9 to TRBJ1-6; TRBD1 matches at 7 bases. From germline, CDR1 is SGDLS and CDR2 YYNGEE. V lost 2 bases to trimming and J lost 6 bases; unmatched junction nucleotides: 5. The CDR3 totals 15 residues. The CDR3 coding sequence is TGTGCCAGCAGCGTCCTGGGACAGACTAATTCACCCCTCCACTTT. This translates into CASSVLGQTNSPLHF. Using reference TRBV9 and TRBJ1-6 for the parts outside the CDR3, the full variable domain is DSGVTQTPKHLITATGQRVTLRCSPRSGDLSVYWYQQSLDQGLQFLIQYYNGEERAKGNILERFSAQQFPDLHSELNLSSLELGDSALYFCASSVLGQTNSPLHFGNGTRLTVT.

V is TRBV7-2 and J is TRBJ2-3; the match to TRBD2 covers 7 bases. The ends lost 2 bases at V and 2 bases at J; junction bases unmatched: 4. CDR3 length: 15 amino acids. Looked up from germline, CDR1 is SGHTA and CDR2 is FQGNSA. CDR3: CASSLLGGSTDTQYF. The DNA for the CDR3 is TGTGCCAGCAGCTTACTGGGGGGGTCCACAGATACGCAGTATTTT.

J is TRBJ2-7 and V is TRBV18; no clear D. Germline CDR1 reads KGHSH; CDR2 reads LQKENI. The CDR3 is made up of 17 amino acids. V was clipped by 2 bases and J by 6 bases, with 23 bases between them. The CDR3 loop reads CASSPIVDRFNPSEQYF. The CDR3 DNA reads as TGTGCCAGCTCACCAATCGTAGACCGTTTTAACCCTAGCGAGCAGTACTTC.

The V call is TRBV6-6, the J call TRBJ2-3; D is perhaps TRBD2 (7 bases). Germline loops: CDR1 MNHNY, CDR2 SVGAGI (reference sequence). V lost 7 bases to trimming and J lost 8 bases, with 19 bases between them. This CDR3 region has 14 residues. The CDR3 DNA sequence: TGTGCCAGCATCGGCGGGGGCTCTTTGGGTACGCAGTATTTT. Protein: CASIGGGSLGTQYF.

This chain uses TRBV30 with TRBJ1-2; D is uncertain. From germline, CDR1 is GTSNPN and CDR2 SVGIG (reference sequence). The length of the CDR3 is 13 residues. V gave up 3 bases and J gave up 4 bases, with 12 bases separating them. The CDR3 DNA sequence: TGTGCCTGGAGCTTCGAGACTGTCTATGGCTACACCTTC. As protein: CAWSFETVYGYTF.

Only one count was recorded for this clone. This chain joins TRBV5-4 and TRBJ1-2; 7 positions match TRBD1. The CDR3 contains 14 residues. V trimming: 9 bases; J trimming: 5 bases; junction bases outside the gene matches: 13. Germline lookup yields CDR1 SGHNT and CDR2 YYREEE (reference sequence). CDR3 amino acids: CANSKRGQTYGYTF. CDR3 in DNA: TGTGCCAACTCAAAGAGGGGACAGACTTATGGCTACACCTTC.

This clone occurred once. This chain uses TRBV6-5 with TRBJ2-2; 11 bases agree with TRBD2. The length of the CDR3 is 15 residues. Trimming at V came to 6 bases and at J to 6 bases, leaving 6 bases not matched to a gene. The germline V gene has CDR1 MNHEY and CDR2 SVGAGI. This CDR3 is CASRGFSGRAGELFF. The CDR3 DNA follows: TGTGCCAGCAGGGGGTTTAGCGGGAGGGCCGGGGAGCTGTTTTTT.

There are many counts of this clone. V is TRBV27 and J is TRBJ2-1; 11 bases align to TRBD2. Trimming cost V 8 bases and J 7 bases; bases outside gene matches: 7. This CDR3 comprises 14 residues. Germline lookup yields CDR1 MNHEY and CDR2 SMNVEV (reference sequence). CDR3 protein: CASCLAGGPNEQFF. CDR3 bases: TGTGCCAGCTGCTTAGCGGGAGGGCCTAATGAGCAGTTCTTC.

The chain carries TRBV21-1 and TRBJ2-7; the table's D call, TRBD2, has no DNA check behind it. TRBV21-1 counts as a pseudogene. The CDR3 totals 13 residues. CDR3 in DNA: TGTGCCAGCAGCAGCCCACCGGGGGGCGAGCAGTACTTC. Translating it yields CASSSPPGGEQYF.

About this clone itself: Other DNA sequences in this specimen translate into the identical CDR3. The rearrangement links TRBV30 to TRBJ1-5, with TRBD1 identical over 7 bases. Germline assignment: CDR1 GTSNPN and CDR2 SVGIG (reference sequence). V gave up 1 base and J gave up 4 bases; unmatched junction bases: 1. This CDR3 has 13 residues. This chain's CDR3 is CAWSGQGNQPQHF. Written as DNA, the CDR3 is TGTGCCTGGAGTGGACAGGGAAATCAGCCCCAGCATTTT.

The V call is TRBV11-2, the J call TRBJ1-4; TRBD1 matches at 9 bases. V lost 5 bases to trimming and J lost 7 bases; unmatched junction nucleotides: 8. CDR1 and CDR2 (germline): SGHAT, FQNNGV. There are 15 residues in the CDR3. As DNA, the CDR3 is TGTGCCAGCAGCGGACACAGGGGGCGCGTTGAAAAACTGTTTTTT. Translated: CASSGHRGRVEKLFF.

Here the CDR3 reads CASSRTGTSGTDTQYF. CDR3 sequence (DNA): TGCGCCAGCAGCCGGACCGGGACTAGCGGCACAGATACGCAGTATTTT. The rearrangement uses TRBV4-1 and TRBJ2-3; 10 bases map to TRBD2. The CDR3 totals 16 residues. V trimming: 4 bases; J trimming: 1 base; junction bases outside the gene matches: 5. The germline V gene encodes CDR1 MGHRA and CDR2 YSYEKL.

J is TRBJ2-1 and V is TRBV7-9; D ambiguous. The CDR3 runs 11 residues. CDR1 is SEHNR and CDR2 is FQNEAQ in the germline V gene (reference sequence). Trimming took off 5 bases at V and 8 bases at J, with 7 bases between the two ends. CDR3 protein: CASSARYEQFF. The CDR3, as DNA: TGTGCCAGCAGCGCGCGGTATGAGCAGTTCTTC.